This TCR beta chain was documented in a study of blood T cell repertoires in COVID-19. Across the whole study: The cDNA or gDNA used as material had been derived from T cells, B-cell-depleted T cells, or PBMCs.

Assay: immunoSEQ multiplex PCR; the TCRdb copy retains only in-frame clones and omits some. The sample lists over 250,000 clones, roughly 85% occurring once. Sample: peripheral blood. The TCR sequence derives from a human donor in a cohort sampled during active COVID-19.

CDR3 nucleotides: TGTGCCAGCAGTCCCGGGACAGGGAGGGAGGAGACCCAGTACTTC. Its protein is CASSPGTGREETQYF. J is TRBJ2-5 and V is TRBV6-5, with 9 bases identical to TRBD1. This CDR3 has 15 amino acids. Germline loops: CDR1 MNHEY, CDR2 SVGAGI. The trim removed 5 bases at V and 5 bases at J, leaving 9 bases unmatched.